This record covers a single TCR beta chain. The antigen it binds to is not known. Within one base of it there is no much larger clone, and no base qualities were kept. This entry comes from a study of response to subunit inactivated influenza vaccine (dated by TCRdb to between 2018 and 2020). For context, the study as a whole: To follow how T cells responded to a trivalent subunit inactivated influenza vaccine, the researchers relied on deep quantitative profiling of the T cell receptor repertoire. Study-level results and caveats: According to the authors, only a limited number of new T cells may be recruited by each seasonal influenza vaccination.

Libraries were built with RT-PCR. The sequencer was an Illumina HiSeq 2500. The public reads were reanalyzed by TCRdb: fastp trimming at Q25, MiXCR alignment, in-frame beta chains only. Each record represents a unique CDR3 protein, reported with the most common genes and DNA among its rows. The sample contains about 480,000 distinct CDR3 sequences, roughly 25% of them found a single time. The top ten clonotypes cover approximately 2% of the sample. The TCR was taken from a man aged 50 to 59 who received an inactivated influenza vaccine. Donor details come from another sample of the same person, matched by shared clones. This specimen consisted of CD4+ T cells sorted from PBMCs, obtained roughly 5 days after vaccination.

The CDR3 loop reads CASSQGFGSEKLFF. The bases read TGCGCCAGCAGCCAGGGGTTCGGCTCTGAAAAACTGTTTTTT. The chain couples TRBV4-3 to TRBJ1-4; there is no confident call for the D gene. The CDR3 spans 14 residues, from the cysteine through the phenylalanine. The only DNA kept is the CDR3, 42 bases in frame from the first base. Trimming at the junction amounts to 3 bases on V and 7 bases on J, and the germline ends lie 12 bases apart. From a lookup of the germline V gene, CDR1 and CDR2 are LGHNA and YSLEER.